This is a list of T cell receptor beta chains from one sample in a study of cytomegalovirus exposure and HLA in healthy donors. Some clones are missing from TCRdb's copy, which holds only in-frame ones; the method was immunoSEQ multiplex PCR. The table shows over 85,000 clones, with less than 10% occurring only once. Material: PBMCs. Source of these receptors: a man in his fifties in good health and CMV-seronegative. The CDR3 runs from the conserved cysteine through the conserved F or W. Each record gives: V gene, D gene, J gene, CDR3 length, clone size, CDR3 DNA, CDR3 protein. The D gene is left open where the match is weak. The size field is filled for only some rows; it gives once, few, many or a size class.

v_gene: TRBV7-9; d_gene: -; j_gene: TRBJ1-4; len: 13; abundance: few; CDR3nt: TGTGCCAGTGGGGACACCGGGTCTGAAAAACTGTTTTTT; CDR3aa: CASGDTGSEKLFF
v_gene: TRBV7-2; d_gene: TRBD2; j_gene: TRBJ2-4; len: 16; abundance: few; CDR3nt: TGTGCCAGCAGCTTCGATCTAGCGGGAGCCAAAAACATTCAGTACTTC; CDR3aa: CASSFDLAGAKNIQYF
v_gene: TRBV30; d_gene: TRBD1; j_gene: TRBJ1-6; len: 15; abundance: -; CDR3nt: TGTGCCTGGAGTGCTGGACAGGGAGAGGCTTCACCCCTCCACTTT; CDR3aa: CAWSAGQGEASPLHF
v_gene: TRBV19; d_gene: -; j_gene: TRBJ2-7; len: 15; abundance: few; CDR3nt: TGTGCCAGTAGTATAGTAGTGACAGGACTCTACGAGCAGTACTTC; CDR3aa: CASSIVVTGLYEQYF
v_gene: TRBV18; d_gene: -; j_gene: TRBJ1-1; len: 14; abundance: -; CDR3nt: TGTGCCAGCTCGCTAAGGGGATTGGACACTGAAGCTTTCTTT; CDR3aa: CASSLRGLDTEAFF
v_gene: TRBV6-5; d_gene: -; j_gene: TRBJ2-2; len: 13; abundance: -; CDR3nt: TGTGCCAGCAGGGGGCGACTCACCGGGGAGCTGTTTTTT; CDR3aa: CASRGRLTGELFF
v_gene: TRBV28; d_gene: -; j_gene: TRBJ1-1; len: 16; abundance: few; CDR3nt: TGTGCCAGCAGTTTCTACGGACAAGGGCTGGGCACTGAAGCTTTCTTT; CDR3aa: CASSFYGQGLGTEAFF
v_gene: TRBV10-3; d_gene: -; j_gene: TRBJ2-6; len: 15; abundance: few; CDR3nt: TGTGCCATCAGTGAACAGGGCTCTGGGGCCAACGTCCTGACTTTC; CDR3aa: CAISEQGSGANVLTF
v_gene: TRBV29-1; d_gene: TRBD2; j_gene: TRBJ2-5; len: 16; abundance: -; CDR3nt: TGCAGCGTTGGGCTAGCGGGAGGAAGGAACAAAGAGACCCAGTACTTC; CDR3aa: CSVGLAGGRNKETQYF
v_gene: TRBV28; d_gene: -; j_gene: TRBJ1-6; len: 12; abundance: -; CDR3nt: TGTGCCAGCAGTTTAGGGGCTTCACCCCTCCACTTT; CDR3aa: CASSLGASPLHF